The rows below give T cell receptor beta chains drawn from one sample of a study of spatial heterogeneity in lung cancer. One entry per CDR3 protein, called by TCRdb with MiXCR from the 5' RACE reads. The sample yields about 47,000 distinct CDR3 sequences, approximately 10% seen once. The sample was PBMCs, taken at follow-up. The receptor set was obtained from a male donor with early-stage non-small cell lung cancer. Each CDR3 is given with its conserved first and last residue. The D gene is left open where the match is weak. Clone size is not always given. Where it is, it says once, few, many or a class for expanded clones.

many | NA | TRBJ2-3 | TRBV6-4 | TGTGCCAGCAGTGACTCGAGTGGGAACCCAGGCACAGATACGCAGTATTTT | CASSDSSGNPGTDTQYF
many | NA | TRBJ1-2 | TRBV12-3/TRBV12-4 | TGTGCCAGCAGTTTAAATAGCCGGTGGAATTCCTATGGCTACACCTTC | CASSLNSRWNSYGYTF
many | NA | TRBJ1-2 | TRBV7-2 | TGTGCCAGCAGTCAACGGCGGGGGAACTATGGCTACACCTTC | CASSQRRGNYGYTF
many | NA | TRBJ1-1 | TRBV20-1 | TGCAGTGCTACGGTGTTGGGAACTGAAGCTTTCTTT | CSATVLGTEAFF
NA | TRBD1 | TRBJ1-1 | TRBV20-1 | TGCAGTGCCCGAGGGGGACAGGGCTACGGGGACACTGAAGCTTTCTTT | CSARGGQGYGDTEAFF
NA | TRBD1 | TRBJ2-1 | TRBV7-2 | TGTGCCAGCAGCTCTCCCCCCGGGACAGGGGAGGGAAATGAGCAGTTCTTC | CASSSPPGTGEGNEQFF
once | NA | TRBJ1-1 | TRBV3-1 | TGTGCCAGCAGCCTTACCCTGAAGGTGAACACTGAAGCTTTCTTT | CASSLTLKVNTEAFF
many | TRBD1 | TRBJ2-1 | TRBV7-6 | TGTGCCAGCAGCTTAGCGGTTCCGGGACAGGCCCTCTACAATGAGCAGTTCTTC | CASSLAVPGQALYNEQFF
few | TRBD2 | TRBJ2-7 | TRBV12-3/TRBV12-4 | TGTGCCAGCAGCCCCAGCTACGGGGGGGCCGATAAGGAGCAGTACTTC | CASSPSYGGADKEQYF
many | NA | TRBJ2-3 | TRBV18 | TGTGCCAGCTCGGAAGCAGGAGATACGCAGTATTTT | CASSEAGDTQYF
few | TRBD1 | TRBJ2-6 | TRBV10-3 | TGTGCCATCAGTGACCGGGACAGCTTTTCCTCAGTGGGGACTTTC | CAISDRDSFSSVGTF
few | TRBD1 | TRBJ2-7 | TRBV7-6 | TGTGCCAGCAGCGGGGACAGGGGGGTCCACGAGCAGTACTTC | CASSGDRGVHEQYF
many | NA | TRBJ1-1 | TRBV12-3/TRBV12-4 | TGTGCCAGCAGCCCAGAAGGGACGGTAGGCATGAACACTGAAGCTTTCTTT | CASSPEGTVGMNTEAFF
many | TRBD1 | TRBJ1-1 | TRBV30 | TGTGCCTGGAGTGTGCAGGGGGCTACTGAAGCTTTCTTT | CAWSVQGATEAFF
many | NA | TRBJ1-3 | TRBV29-1 | TGCAGCGTAATGGGGTATGGAAACACCATATATTTT | CSVMGYGNTIYF
NA | NA | TRBJ1-1 | TRBV12-3/TRBV12-4 | TGTGCCAGCAGTCCCCATATTGCGGGTATGAACACTGAAGCTTTCTTT | CASSPHIAGMNTEAFF
many | TRBD2 | TRBJ2-7 | TRBV6-2/TRBV6-3 | TGTGCCAGCAGTTACTCGAGGATTAGCGGGTCACCCTACGAGCAGTACTTC | CASSYSRISGSPYEQYF
many | TRBD1 | TRBJ2-3 | TRBV10-3 | TGTGCCTCGTCCCGGCCCGGGACAGGGGGCGGTGATACGCAGTATTTT | CASSRPGTGGGDTQYF
NA | TRBD2 | TRBJ2-7 | TRBV20-1 | TGCAGTGCTAGAGATTTGACAGAGGGAGCGGGGGAGCAGTACTTC | CSARDLTEGAGEQYF
many | TRBD2 | TRBJ2-5 | TRBV20-1 | TGCAGTGCCGAGGGACTAGCGGGAGGAGGAGAGACCCAGTACTTC | CSAEGLAGGGETQYF